Here is one T cell receptor beta chain with its context. This clone appeared a few times. Its antigen specificity is not known. No per-base quality is available; no much larger clone lies one base away. The sample originates from a study of control samples from healthy donors and cancer patients (dated by TCRdb to 2018 to 2021). The germline V gene (reference sequence) yields LNHDA for CDR1 and SQIVND for CDR2. Measured from the cysteine to the phenylalanine, the CDR3 is 14 residues long. Just the 42-base CDR3 DNA is kept, in frame starting at base 1. At the junction V is shortened by 4 bases and J by 6 bases, with 15 bases in between. The library was generated by the immunoSEQ multiplex PCR assay. TCRdb limited this immuneACCESS table to in-frame rearrangements with V and J called. A share of clones is missing; checked studies link under half to unresolved V genes, and the rest is unexplained. This sample comprises around 97,000 clones, roughly 90% of them detected only once. Over 15% of the sample is held by the ten biggest clonotypes.

This receptor was identified in a man in his sixties with lung cancer. The sample comprised PBMCs. Recombination joined TRBV19 with TRBJ1-1; the D gene is possibly TRBD1, with 5 bases matching. The CDR3 reads CASSSLRDSAEAFF. The bases are TGTGCCAGTAGTAGCCTCAGGGATAGCGCTGAAGCTTTCTTT.